This record covers a single T cell receptor (beta chain). Per the original methods: Cell counts per sample came from amplifying reference gene primers. Generated by immunoSEQ multiplex PCR, the TCRdb table keeps only in-frame clones and is missing some. The V and J calls and the clone size are those of that table, but D and trimming were determined from the DNA. This table holds 150,000 to 200,000 clones, 80% to 85% found once. This specimen belongs to a study of blood T cell repertoires in COVID-19. The V and J ends lost 5 bases and 4 bases respectively, with 6 bases between them. The CDR3 is 12 amino acids. CDR1 SGHVS and CDR2 FQNEAQ come from the germline V gene.

The sequence was obtained from a man aged 70-80 years who had been exposed to COVID-19. J is TRBJ1-5 and V is TRBV7-8; D gene uncertain. Source material: PBMCs or T cells enriched from blood (not recorded which). In DNA form, the CDR3 reads TGTGCCAGCAGCCACAAGAATCAGCCCCAGCATTTT. Its protein is CASSHKNQPQHF.